This TCR beta chain was sequenced during a study of blood T cell repertoires in COVID-19. Study background: COVID-19 samples from acute and convalescent phases originated in the United States, Italy and Spain. PBMCs, B-cell-depleted T cells, or T cells were the source of the cDNA or gDNA that made up the material.

In the original analysis: Using reference gene primer amplification, nucleated cell counts were estimated. TCRdb's table, derived via immunoSEQ multiplex PCR, lists solely in-frame clones and lacks some. The DNA gave D and trimming, while V, J and clone size come from that table. The data hold 150,000 to 200,000 clones, with over 70% observed a single time. This sequence originates from a man aged 65 to 85 with acute or convalescent COVID-19. Sequenced sample: peripheral blood.

The CDR3, as DNA: TGCAGCGTAGGGGACAGGGAGGCTTATGGCTACACCTTC. Encoded protein: CSVGDREAYGYTF. The V gene is TRBV29-1, the J gene TRBJ1-2, with 9 bases matching TRBD1. This CDR3 is built from 13 residues. The J segment lost 5 bases and the V segment lost 6 bases, leaving 7 bases of the junction unmatched. The V gene's germline CDR1 is SQVTM and CDR2 ANQGSEA.